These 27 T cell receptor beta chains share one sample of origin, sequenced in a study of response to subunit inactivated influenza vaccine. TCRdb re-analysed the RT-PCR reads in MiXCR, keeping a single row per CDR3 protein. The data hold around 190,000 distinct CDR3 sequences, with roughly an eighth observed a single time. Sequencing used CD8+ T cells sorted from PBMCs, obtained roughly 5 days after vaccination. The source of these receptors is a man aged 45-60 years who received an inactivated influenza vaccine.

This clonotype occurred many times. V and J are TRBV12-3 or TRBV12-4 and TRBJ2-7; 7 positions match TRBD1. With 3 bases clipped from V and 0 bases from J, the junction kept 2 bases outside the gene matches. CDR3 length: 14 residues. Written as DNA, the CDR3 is TGTGCCAGCAGTTTTCGGGACAGCTCCTACGAGCAGTACTTC. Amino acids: CASSFRDSSYEQYF.

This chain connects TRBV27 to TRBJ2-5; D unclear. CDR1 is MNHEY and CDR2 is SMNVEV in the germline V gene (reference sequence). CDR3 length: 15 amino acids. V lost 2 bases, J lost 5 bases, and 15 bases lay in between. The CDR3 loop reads CASSLTSTGRETQYF. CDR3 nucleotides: TGTGCCAGCAGTTTAACCTCCACTGGTAGGGAGACCCAGTACTTC.

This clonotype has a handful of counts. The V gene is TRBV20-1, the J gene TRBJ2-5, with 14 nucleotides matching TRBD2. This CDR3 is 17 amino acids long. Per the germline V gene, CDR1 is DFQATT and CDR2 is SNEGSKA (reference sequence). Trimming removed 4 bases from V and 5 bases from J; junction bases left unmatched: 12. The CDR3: CSAIPLGLAGGWETQYF. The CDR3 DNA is TGCAGTGCTATCCCCCTCGGACTAGCGGGAGGATGGGAGACCCAGTACTTC.

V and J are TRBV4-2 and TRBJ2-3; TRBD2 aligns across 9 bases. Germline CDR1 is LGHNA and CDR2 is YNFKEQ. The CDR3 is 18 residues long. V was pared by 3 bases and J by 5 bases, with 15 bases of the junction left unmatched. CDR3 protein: CASSHGLARGGQGDTQYF. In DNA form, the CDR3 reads TGTGCCAGCAGCCACGGTCTCGCGCGGGGGGGCCAGGGAGATACGCAGTATTTT.

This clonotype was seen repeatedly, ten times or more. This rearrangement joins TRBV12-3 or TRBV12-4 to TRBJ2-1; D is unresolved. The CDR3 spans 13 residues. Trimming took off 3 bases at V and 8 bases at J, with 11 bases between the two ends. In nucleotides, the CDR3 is TGTGCCAGCAGTTTCCCGATGACGGATGAGCAGTTCTTC. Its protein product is CASSFPMTDEQFF.

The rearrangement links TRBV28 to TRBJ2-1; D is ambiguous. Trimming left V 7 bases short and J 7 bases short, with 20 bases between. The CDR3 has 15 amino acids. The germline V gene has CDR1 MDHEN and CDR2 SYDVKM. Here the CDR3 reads CASKPPGSRWNEQFF. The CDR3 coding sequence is TGTGCCAGCAAACCCCCGGGCTCCCGGTGGAATGAGCAGTTCTTC. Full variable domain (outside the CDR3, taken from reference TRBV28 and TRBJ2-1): DVKVTQSSRYLVKRTGEKVFLECVQDMDHENMFWYRQDPGLGLRLIYFSYDVKMKEKGDIPEGYSVSREKKERFSLILESASTNQTSMYLCASKPPGSRWNEQFFGPGTRLTVL.

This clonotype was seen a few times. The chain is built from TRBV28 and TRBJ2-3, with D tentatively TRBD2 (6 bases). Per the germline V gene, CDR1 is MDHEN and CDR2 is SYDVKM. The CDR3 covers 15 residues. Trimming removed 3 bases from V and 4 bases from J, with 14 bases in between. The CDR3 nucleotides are TGTGCCAGCAGTTTCGGGGGAGAGTCGGCAGATACGCAGTATTTT. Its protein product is CASSFGGESADTQYF.

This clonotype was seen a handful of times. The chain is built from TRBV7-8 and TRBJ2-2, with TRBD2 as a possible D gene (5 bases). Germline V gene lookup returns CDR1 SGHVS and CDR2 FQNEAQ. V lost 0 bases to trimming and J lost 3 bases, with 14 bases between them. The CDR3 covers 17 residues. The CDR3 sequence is CASSLAVTMAHTGELFF. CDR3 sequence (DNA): TGTGCCAGCAGCTTAGCGGTGACTATGGCCCACACCGGGGAGCTGTTTTTT.

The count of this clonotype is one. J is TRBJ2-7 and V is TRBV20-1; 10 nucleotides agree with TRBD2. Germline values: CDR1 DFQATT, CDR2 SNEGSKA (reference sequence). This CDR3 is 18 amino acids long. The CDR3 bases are TGCTGTGGCCAGGCTCCGGGATTAGCGGGAGGCCTATCCTACGAGCAGTACTTC. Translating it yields CCGQAPGLAGGLSYEQYF.

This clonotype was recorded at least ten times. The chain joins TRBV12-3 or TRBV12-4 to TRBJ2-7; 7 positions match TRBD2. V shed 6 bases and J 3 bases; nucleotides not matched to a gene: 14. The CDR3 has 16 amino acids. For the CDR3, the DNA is TGTGCCAGCAGCCACAGGTGGGGCGGGAGCCACTACGAGCAGTACTTC. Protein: CASSHRWGGSHYEQYF.

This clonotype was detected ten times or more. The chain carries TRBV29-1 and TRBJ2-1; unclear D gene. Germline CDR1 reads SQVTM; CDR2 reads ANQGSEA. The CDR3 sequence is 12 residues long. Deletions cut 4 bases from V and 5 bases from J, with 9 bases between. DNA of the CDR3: TGCAGCGTTGTCCCCTACAACAATGAGCAGTTCTTC. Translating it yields CSVVPYNNEQFF.

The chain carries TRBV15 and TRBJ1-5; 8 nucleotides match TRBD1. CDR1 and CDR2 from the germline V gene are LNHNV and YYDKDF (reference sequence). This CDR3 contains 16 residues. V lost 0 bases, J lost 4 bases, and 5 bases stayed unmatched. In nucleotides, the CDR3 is TGTGCCACCAGCAGAGACAGGGGGCTCGGGAATCAGCCCCAGCATTTT. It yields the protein CATSRDRGLGNQPQHF.

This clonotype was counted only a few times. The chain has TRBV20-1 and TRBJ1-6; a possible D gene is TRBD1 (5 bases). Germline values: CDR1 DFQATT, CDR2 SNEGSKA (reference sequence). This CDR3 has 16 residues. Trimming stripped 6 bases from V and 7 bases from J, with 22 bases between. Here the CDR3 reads CSAVNYGAGWNSPLHF. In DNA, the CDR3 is TGCAGTGCGGTCAACTACGGGGCAGGGTGGAATTCACCCCTCCACTTT.

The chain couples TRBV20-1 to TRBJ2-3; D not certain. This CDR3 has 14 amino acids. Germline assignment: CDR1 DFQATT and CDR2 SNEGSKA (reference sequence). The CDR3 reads CSAPRTSRADTQYF. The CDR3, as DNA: TGCAGCGCTCCCCGGACGAGTCGGGCAGATACGCAGTATTTT.

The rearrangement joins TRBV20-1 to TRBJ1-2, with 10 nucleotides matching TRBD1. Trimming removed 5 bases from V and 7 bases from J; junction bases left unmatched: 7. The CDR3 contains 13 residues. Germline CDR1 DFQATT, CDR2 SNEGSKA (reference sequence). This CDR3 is CSAPWTGGRGYTF. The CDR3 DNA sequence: TGCAGTGCTCCTTGGACAGGGGGACGTGGCTACACCTTC.

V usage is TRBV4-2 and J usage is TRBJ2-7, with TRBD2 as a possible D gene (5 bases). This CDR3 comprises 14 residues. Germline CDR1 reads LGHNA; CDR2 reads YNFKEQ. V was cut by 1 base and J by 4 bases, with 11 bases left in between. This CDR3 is CASSQALVTYEQYF. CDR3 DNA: TGTGCCAGCAGCCAAGCACTAGTTACGTACGAGCAGTACTTC.

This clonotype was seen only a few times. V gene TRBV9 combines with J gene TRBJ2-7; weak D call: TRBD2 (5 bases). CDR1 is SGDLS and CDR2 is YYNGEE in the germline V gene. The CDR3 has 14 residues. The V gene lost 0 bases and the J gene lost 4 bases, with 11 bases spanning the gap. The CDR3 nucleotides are TGTGCCAGCAGCGTAGGGGGAGCTCGTTACGAGCAGTACTTC. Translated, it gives CASSVGGARYEQYF. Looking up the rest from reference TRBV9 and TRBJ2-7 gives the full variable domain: DSGVTQTPKHLITATGQRVTLRCSPRSGDLSVYWYQQSLDQGLQFLIQYYNGEERAKGNILERFSAQQFPDLHSELNLSSLELGDSALYFCASSVGGARYEQYFGPGTRLTVT.

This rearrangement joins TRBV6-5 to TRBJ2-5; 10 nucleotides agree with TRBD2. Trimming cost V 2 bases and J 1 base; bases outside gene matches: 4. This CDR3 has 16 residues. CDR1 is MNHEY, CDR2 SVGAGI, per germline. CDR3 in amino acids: CASSYRSSGSQETQYF. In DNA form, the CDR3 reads TGTGCCAGCAGTTACCGCTCTAGCGGGAGCCAAGAGACCCAGTACTTC.

CDR3 residues: CASRSADGRNTGELFF. DNA for the CDR3: TGTGCCAGCAGATCCGCGGACGGGAGGAACACCGGGGAGCTGTTTTTT. The chain combines TRBV7-9 with TRBJ2-2; TRBD2 might be the D (6 bases). V was cut by 6 bases and J by 1 base, with 15 bases left in between. Germline loops: CDR1 SEHNR, CDR2 FQNEAQ (reference sequence). The CDR3 is made up of 16 amino acids.

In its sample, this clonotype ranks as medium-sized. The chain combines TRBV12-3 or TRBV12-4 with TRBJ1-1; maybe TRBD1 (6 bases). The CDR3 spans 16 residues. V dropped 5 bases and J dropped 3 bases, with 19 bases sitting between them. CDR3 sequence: CASSAARGRLYTEAFF. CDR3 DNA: TGTGCCAGCAGTGCCGCCAGGGGAAGGTTGTACACTGAAGCTTTCTTT.

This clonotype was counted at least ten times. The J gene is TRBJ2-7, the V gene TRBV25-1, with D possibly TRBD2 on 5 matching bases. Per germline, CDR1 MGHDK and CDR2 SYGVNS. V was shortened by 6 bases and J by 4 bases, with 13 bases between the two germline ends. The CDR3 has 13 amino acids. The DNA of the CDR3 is TGTGCCAGCAGCCCAGGAGGTGGATACGAGCAGTACTTC. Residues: CASSPGGGYEQYF.

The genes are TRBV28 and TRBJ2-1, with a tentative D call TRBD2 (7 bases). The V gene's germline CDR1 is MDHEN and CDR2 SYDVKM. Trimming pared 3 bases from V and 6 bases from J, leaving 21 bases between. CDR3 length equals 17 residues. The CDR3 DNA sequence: TGTGCCAGCAGTTTCCCTAGCGGAGGGGGGTATAGCAATGAGCAGTTCTTC. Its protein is CASSFPSGGGYSNEQFF.

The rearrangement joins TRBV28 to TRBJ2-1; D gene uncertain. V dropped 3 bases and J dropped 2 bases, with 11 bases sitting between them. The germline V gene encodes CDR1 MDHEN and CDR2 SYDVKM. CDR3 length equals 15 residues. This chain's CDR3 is CASSFSFATYNEQFF. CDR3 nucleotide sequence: TGTGCCAGCAGTTTTTCCTTCGCTACCTACAATGAGCAGTTCTTC. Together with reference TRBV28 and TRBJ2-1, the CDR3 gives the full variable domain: DVKVTQSSRYLVKRTGEKVFLECVQDMDHENMFWYRQDPGLGLRLIYFSYDVKMKEKGDIPEGYSVSREKKERFSLILESASTNQTSMYLCASSFSFATYNEQFFGPGTRLTVL.

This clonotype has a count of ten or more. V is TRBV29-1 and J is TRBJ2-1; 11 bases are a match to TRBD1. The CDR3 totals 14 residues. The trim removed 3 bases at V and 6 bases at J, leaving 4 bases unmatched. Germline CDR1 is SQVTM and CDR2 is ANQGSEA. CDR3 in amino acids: CSVEGQGGLNEQFF. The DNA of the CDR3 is TGCAGCGTTGAGGGACAGGGGGGCCTCAATGAGCAGTTCTTC.

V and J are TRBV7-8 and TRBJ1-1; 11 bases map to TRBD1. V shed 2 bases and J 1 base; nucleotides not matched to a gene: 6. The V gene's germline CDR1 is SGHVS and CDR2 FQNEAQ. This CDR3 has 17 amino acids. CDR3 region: CASSLPRTGGPNTEAFF. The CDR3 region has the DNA TGTGCCAGCAGCTTACCCCGGACAGGGGGCCCGAACACTGAAGCTTTCTTT.

This CDR3 reads CASSFWGQTDTQYF. CDR3 nucleotides: TGTGCCAGCAGTTTTTGGGGGCAGACAGATACGCAGTATTTT. The chain has TRBV12-3 or TRBV12-4 and TRBJ2-3; a weak D match, TRBD1 (6 bases). V was cut by 3 bases and J by 3 bases, with 10 bases left in between. This CDR3 is built from 14 residues.

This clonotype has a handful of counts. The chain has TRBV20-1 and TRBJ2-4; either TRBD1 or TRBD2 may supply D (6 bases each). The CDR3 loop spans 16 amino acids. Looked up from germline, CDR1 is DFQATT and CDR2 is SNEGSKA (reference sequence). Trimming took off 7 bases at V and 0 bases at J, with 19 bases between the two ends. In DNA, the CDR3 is TGCAGTGTAGGGGGTAGTAGGGGGGAAGCCAAAAACATTCAGTACTTC. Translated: CSVGGSRGEAKNIQYF.